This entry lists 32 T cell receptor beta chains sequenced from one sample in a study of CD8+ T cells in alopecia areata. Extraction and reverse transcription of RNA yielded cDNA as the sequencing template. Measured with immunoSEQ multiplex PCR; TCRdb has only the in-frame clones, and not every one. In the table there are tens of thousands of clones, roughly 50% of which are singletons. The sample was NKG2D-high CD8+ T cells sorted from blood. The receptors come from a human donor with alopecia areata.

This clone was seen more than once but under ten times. The CDR3: CATSGGAIGEQYF. CDR3 in DNA: TGTGCCACCAGCGGGGGGGCCATCGGCGAGCAGTACTTC. The rearrangement uses TRBV15 and TRBJ2-7, with a possible D match to TRBD2 (7 bases). The CDR3 totals 13 residues. Germline V lookup: CDR1 LNHNV, CDR2 YYDKDF (reference sequence). Trimming removed 5 bases from V and 6 bases from J, with 14 bases in between.

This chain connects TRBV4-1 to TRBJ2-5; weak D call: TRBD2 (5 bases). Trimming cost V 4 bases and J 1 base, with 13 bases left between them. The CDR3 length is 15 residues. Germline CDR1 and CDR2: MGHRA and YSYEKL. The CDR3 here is CASSPGRGPQETQYF. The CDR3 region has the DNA TGCGCCAGCAGCCCTGGGCGAGGGCCCCAAGAGACCCAGTACTTC.

CDR3 amino acids: CSAREGDEQFF. CDR3 DNA: TGCAGTGCTAGGGAGGGGGACGAGCAGTTCTTC. The chain carries TRBV20-1 and TRBJ2-1, with D tentatively TRBD1 or TRBD2 (6 bases each). V lost 3 bases and J 10 bases, leaving 10 bases between the germline ends. CDR3 length equals 11 residues. In germline, CDR1 is DFQATT, CDR2 SNEGSKA (reference sequence).

CDR3 in amino acids: CSVESSGSEQYF. CDR3 sequence (DNA): TGCAGCGTTGAATCATCGGGGAGCGAGCAGTACTTC. J is TRBJ2-7 and V is TRBV29-1, with TRBD2 as a possible D gene (5 bases). The CDR3 spans 12 residues. Germline loops: CDR1 SQVTM, CDR2 ANQGSEA. Trimming took off 2 bases at V and 6 bases at J, with 11 bases between the two ends.

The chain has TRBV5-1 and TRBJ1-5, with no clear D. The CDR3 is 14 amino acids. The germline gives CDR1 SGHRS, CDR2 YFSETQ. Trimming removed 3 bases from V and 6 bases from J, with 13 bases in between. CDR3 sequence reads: CASSSGLGGQPQHF. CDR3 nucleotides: TGCGCCAGCAGCTCTGGTCTTGGCGGTCAGCCCCAGCATTTT.

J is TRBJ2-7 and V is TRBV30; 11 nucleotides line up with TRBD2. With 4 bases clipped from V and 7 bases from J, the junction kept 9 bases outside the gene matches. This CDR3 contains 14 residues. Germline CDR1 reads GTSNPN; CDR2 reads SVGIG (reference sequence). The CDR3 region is CAWNLAGGPEEQYF. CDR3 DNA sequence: TGTGCCTGGAATTTAGCGGGAGGGCCTGAAGAGCAGTACTTC.

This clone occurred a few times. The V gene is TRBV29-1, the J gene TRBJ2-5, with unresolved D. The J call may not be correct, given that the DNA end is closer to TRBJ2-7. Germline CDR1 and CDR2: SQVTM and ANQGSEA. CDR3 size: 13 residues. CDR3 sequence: CSVVTRFPYEQYF. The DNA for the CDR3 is TGCAGCGTTGTTACCCGCTTCCCCTACGAGCAGTACTTC.

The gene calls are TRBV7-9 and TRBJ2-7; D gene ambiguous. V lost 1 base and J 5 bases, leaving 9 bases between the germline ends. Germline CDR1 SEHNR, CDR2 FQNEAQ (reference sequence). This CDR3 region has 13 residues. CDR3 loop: CASSLGVSDEQYF. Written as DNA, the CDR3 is TGTGCCAGCAGCTTAGGGGTAAGCGACGAGCAGTACTTC.

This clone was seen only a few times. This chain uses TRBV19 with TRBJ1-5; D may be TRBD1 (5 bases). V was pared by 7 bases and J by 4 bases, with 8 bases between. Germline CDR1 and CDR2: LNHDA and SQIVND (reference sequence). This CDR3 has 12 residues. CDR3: CASKAGNQPQHF. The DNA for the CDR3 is TGTGCCAGTAAGGCAGGGAATCAGCCCCAGCATTTT.

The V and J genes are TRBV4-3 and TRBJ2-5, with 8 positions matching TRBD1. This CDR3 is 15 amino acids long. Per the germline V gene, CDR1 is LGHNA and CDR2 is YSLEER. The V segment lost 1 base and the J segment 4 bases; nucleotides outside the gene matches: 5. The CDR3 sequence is CASSQGWTGRETQYF. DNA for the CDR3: TGCGCCAGCAGCCAAGGATGGACAGGGAGAGAGACCCAGTACTTC.

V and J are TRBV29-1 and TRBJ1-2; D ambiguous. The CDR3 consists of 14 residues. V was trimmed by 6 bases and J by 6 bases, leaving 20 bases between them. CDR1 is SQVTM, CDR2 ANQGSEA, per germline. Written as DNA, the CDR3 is TGCAGCGTATATAGAGGTCCCCAGCGAGATGGCTACACCTTC. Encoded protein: CSVYRGPQRDGYTF.

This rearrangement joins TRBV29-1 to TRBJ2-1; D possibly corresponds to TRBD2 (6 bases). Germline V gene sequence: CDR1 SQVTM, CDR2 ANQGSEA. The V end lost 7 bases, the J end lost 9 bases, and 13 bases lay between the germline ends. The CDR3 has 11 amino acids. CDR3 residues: CSAVGGGEQFF. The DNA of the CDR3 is TGCAGCGCGGTCGGGGGTGGTGAGCAGTTCTTC.

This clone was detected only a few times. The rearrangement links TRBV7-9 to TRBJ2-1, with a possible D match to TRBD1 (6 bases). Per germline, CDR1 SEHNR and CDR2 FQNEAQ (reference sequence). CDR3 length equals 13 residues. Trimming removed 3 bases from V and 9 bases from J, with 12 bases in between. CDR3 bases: TGTGCCAGCAGCTTTCCAGGGGCCCCTGAGCAGTTCTTC. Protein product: CASSFPGAPEQFF.

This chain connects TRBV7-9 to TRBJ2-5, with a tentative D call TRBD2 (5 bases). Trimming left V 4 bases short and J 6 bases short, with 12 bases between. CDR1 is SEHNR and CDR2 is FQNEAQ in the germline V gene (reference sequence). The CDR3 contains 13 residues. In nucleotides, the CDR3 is TGTGCCAGCAGCTCCCTCCCCGGGAAGACCCAGTACTTC. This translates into CASSSLPGKTQYF. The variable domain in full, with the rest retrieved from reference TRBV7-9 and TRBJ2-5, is DTGVSQNPRHKITKRGQNVTFRCDPISEHNRLYWYRQTLGQGPEFLTYFQNEAQLEKSRLLSDRFSAERPKGSFSTLEIQRTEQGDSAMYLCASSSLPGKTQYFGPGTRLLVL.

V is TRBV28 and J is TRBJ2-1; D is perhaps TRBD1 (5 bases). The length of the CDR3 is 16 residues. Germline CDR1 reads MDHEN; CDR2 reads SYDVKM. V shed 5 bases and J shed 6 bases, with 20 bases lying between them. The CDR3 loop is CASSTARAGRPNEQFF. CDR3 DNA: TGTGCCAGCAGTACCGCCCGGGCAGGGCGGCCCAATGAGCAGTTCTTC.

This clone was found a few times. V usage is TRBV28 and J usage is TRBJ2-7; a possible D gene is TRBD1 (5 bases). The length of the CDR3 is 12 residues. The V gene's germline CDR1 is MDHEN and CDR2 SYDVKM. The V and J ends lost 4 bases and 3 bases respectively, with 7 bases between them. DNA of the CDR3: TGTGCCAGCAGTTACAGGTACTACGAGCAGTACTTC. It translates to CASSYRYYEQYF.

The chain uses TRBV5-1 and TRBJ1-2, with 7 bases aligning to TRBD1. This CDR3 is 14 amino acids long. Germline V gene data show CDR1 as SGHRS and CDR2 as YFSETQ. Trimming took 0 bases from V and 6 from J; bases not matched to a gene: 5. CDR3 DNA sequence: TGCGCCAGCAGCTTGGCGTTCACAGGGGATGGCTACACCTTC. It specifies CASSLAFTGDGYTF.

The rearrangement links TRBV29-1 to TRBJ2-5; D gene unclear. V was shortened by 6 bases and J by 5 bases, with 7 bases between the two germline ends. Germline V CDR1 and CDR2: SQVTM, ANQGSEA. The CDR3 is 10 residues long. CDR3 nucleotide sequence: TGCAGCGTGCACATGGAGACCCAGTACTTC. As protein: CSVHMETQYF.

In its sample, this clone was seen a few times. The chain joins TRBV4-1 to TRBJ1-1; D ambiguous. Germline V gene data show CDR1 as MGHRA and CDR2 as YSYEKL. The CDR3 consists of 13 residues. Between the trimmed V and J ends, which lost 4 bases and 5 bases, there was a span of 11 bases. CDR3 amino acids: CASSPSRGTEAFF. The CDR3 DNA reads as TGCGCCAGCAGCCCGTCACGAGGTACTGAAGCTTTCTTT.

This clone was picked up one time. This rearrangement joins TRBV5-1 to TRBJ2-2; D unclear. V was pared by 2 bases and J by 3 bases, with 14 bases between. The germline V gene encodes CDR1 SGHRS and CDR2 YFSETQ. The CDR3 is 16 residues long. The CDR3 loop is CASSFVQVTDTGELFF. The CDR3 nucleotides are TGCGCCAGCAGCTTCGTGCAGGTCACGGACACCGGGGAGCTGTTTTTT.

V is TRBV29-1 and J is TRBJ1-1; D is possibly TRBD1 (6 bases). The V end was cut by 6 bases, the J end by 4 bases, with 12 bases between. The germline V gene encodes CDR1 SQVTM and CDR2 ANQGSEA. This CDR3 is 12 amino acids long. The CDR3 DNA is TGCAGCGTACACACAGGGTCCACTGAAGCTTTCTTT. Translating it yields CSVHTGSTEAFF.

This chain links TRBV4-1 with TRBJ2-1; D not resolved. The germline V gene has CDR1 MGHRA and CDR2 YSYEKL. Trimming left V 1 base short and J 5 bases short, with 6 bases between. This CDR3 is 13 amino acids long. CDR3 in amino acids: CASSQVVDNEQFF. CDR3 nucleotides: TGCGCCAGCAGCCAAGTCGTAGACAATGAGCAGTTCTTC.

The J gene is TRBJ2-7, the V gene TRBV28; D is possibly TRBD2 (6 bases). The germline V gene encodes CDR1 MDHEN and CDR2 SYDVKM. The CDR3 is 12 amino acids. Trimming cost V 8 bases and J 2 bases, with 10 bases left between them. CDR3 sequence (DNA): TGTGCCAGCGGAGGGTGGGCCTACGAGCAGTACTTC. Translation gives CASGGWAYEQYF.

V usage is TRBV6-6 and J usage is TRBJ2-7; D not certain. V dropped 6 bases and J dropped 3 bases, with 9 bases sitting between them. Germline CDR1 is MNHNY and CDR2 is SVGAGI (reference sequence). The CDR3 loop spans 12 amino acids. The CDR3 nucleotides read TGTGCCAGCAGCCAAACGAACTACGAGCAGTACTTC. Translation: CASSQTNYEQYF.

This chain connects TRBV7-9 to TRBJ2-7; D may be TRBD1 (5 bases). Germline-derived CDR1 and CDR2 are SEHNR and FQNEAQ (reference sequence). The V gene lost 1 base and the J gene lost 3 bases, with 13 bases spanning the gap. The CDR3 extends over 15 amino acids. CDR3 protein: CASSLVAGKYYEQYF. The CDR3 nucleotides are TGTGCCAGCAGCTTAGTAGCAGGGAAATACTACGAGCAGTACTTC.

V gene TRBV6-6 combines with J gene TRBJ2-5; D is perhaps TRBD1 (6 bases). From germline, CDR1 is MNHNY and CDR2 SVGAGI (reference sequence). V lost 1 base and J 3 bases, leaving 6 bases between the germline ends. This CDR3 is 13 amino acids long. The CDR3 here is CASSYYREETQYF. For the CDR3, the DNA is TGTGCCAGCAGTTACTACAGGGAAGAGACCCAGTACTTC.

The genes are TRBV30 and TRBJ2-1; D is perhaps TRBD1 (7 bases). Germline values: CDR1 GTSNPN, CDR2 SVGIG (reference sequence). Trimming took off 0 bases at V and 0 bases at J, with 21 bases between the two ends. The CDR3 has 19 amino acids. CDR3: CAWSVLEGAFGRSYNEQFF. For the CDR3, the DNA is TGTGCCTGGAGTGTACTGGAGGGGGCCTTTGGCCGCTCCTACAATGAGCAGTTCTTC.

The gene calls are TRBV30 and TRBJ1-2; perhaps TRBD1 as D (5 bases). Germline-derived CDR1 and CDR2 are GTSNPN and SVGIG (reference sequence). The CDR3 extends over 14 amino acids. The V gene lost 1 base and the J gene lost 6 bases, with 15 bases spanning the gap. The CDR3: CAWSAGSGGNGYTF. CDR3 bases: TGTGCCTGGAGTGCGGGATCCGGGGGAAATGGCTACACCTTC.

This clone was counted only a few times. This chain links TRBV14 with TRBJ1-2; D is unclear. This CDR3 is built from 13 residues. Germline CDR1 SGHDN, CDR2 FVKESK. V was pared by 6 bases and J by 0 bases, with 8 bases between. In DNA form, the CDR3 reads TGTGCCAGCAGGTCGGATTCTAACTATGGCTACACCTTC. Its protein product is CASRSDSNYGYTF.

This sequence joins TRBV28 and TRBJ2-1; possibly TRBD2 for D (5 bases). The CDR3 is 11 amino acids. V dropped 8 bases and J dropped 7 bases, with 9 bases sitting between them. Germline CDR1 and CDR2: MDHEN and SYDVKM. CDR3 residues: CASVSGNEQFF. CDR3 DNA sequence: TGTGCCAGCGTATCGGGAAATGAGCAGTTCTTC. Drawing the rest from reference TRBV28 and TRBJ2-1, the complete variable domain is DVKVTQSSRYLVKRTGEKVFLECVQDMDHENMFWYRQDPGLGLRLIYFSYDVKMKEKGDIPEGYSVSREKKERFSLILESASTNQTSMYLCASVSGNEQFFGPGTRLTVL.

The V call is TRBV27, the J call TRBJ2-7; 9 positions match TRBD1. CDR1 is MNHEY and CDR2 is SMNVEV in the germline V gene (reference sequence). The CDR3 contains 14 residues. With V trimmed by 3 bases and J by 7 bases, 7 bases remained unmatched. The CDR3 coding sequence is TGTGCCAGCAGTTTCGGTGGGACAGGGAGTGAGCAGTACTTC. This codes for CASSFGGTGSEQYF.

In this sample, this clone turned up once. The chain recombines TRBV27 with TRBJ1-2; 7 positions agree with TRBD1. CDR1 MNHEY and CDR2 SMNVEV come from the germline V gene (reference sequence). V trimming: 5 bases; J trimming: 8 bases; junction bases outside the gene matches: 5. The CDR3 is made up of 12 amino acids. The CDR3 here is CASSPTGEGYTF. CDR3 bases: TGTGCCAGCAGTCCCACAGGGGAAGGCTACACCTTC.